Listed below are T cell receptor beta chains from one sample, sequenced in a study of T cell responses to AZD1222 COVID-19 vaccine. Clones were sequenced by immunoSEQ multiplex PCR, and TCRdb holds only the in-frame ones, with some missing. The top ten clones hold about 5.3% of a sample with 110,000 or so clones, roughly nine tenths of them seen once. Sample: peripheral blood, taken on day 0 of AZD1222 vaccination. The source of these receptors is an adult in good health. Each CDR3 is given with its conserved first and last residue. D genes are given only for firm matches. Not every row has a clone size; where given, it reads once, few, many or a size class.

j_call d_call clone_size v_call cdr3_nt cdr3_aa
TRBJ2-1 NA NA TRBV28 TGTGCCAGCAGTGTGCAGGGTCTCTACAATGAGCAGTTCTTC CASSVQGLYNEQFF
TRBJ2-7 TRBD2 NA TRBV27 TGTGCCAGCAGTCTACCGGGACTAGCGGCATACGAGCAGTACTTC CASSLPGLAAYEQYF
TRBJ1-1 TRBD1 once TRBV7-9 TGTGCCAGCAGCCCTCCCGGGACAGGGAACACTGAAGCTTTCTTT CASSPPGTGNTEAFF
TRBJ2-7 NA NA TRBV5-4 TGTGCCAGCAGCCCGTCGGGCAGACGCTACGAGCAGTACTTC CASSPSGRRYEQYF
TRBJ1-1 TRBD1 NA TRBV29-1 TGCAGCGTTGGGGGTCAGGGGGGAAGCACTGAAGCTTTCTTT CSVGGQGGSTEAFF
TRBJ2-2 TRBD1 NA TRBV4-1 TGCGCCAGCAGCCAAGACCACGGGACAGGGCTTATCGGGGAGCTGTTTTTT CASSQDHGTGLIGELFF
TRBJ1-1 NA NA TRBV27 TGTGCCAGCAGTTTATCTAGCCCAGGGCCAACTAGGGGAGCTTTCTTT CASSLSSPGPTRGAFF
TRBJ2-7 TRBD1 NA TRBV5-1 TGCGCCAGCAGCTTGGCGGGGACAGTAGGAAACGAGCAGTACTTC CASSLAGTVGNEQYF
TRBJ1-6 NA NA TRBV6-4 TGTGCCAGCAGCGGGGACGGCTTTGGGTCACCCCTCCACTTT CASSGDGFGSPLHF
TRBJ1-1 NA NA TRBV2 TGTGCCAGCGGAGGGAGGGGTTGGAGCACTGAAGCTTTCTTT CASGGRGWSTEAFF
TRBJ1-6 TRBD1 NA TRBV19 TGTGCCAGTAGAGAAACAGGGGATTCACCCCTCCACTTT CASRETGDSPLHF
TRBJ1-4 NA NA TRBV6-5 TGTGCCAGCAGTCTCGGGCCTTTAGGGGAAAAACTGTTTTTT CASSLGPLGEKLFF
TRBJ2-3 NA NA TRBV9 TGTGCCAGCAGCGTTGACAGCACAGATACGCAGTATTTT CASSVDSTDTQYF
TRBJ2-2 NA NA TRBV7-3 TGTGCCAGCAGCCAACAGGGTACCACCGGGGAGCTGTTTTTT CASSQQGTTGELFF
TRBJ1-1 NA NA TRBV28 TGTGCCAGCAGCTCTGGGGGCTTTAACACTGAAGCTTTCTTT CASSSGGFNTEAFF
TRBJ2-7 NA NA TRBV11-2 TGTGCCAGCAGCCCGCTAGGGCTCGAGCAGTACTTC CASSPLGLEQYF
TRBJ2-1 NA NA TRBV11-2 TGTGCCAGCAGCCTACAGCGTTTATACTCCTACAATGAGCAGTTCTTC CASSLQRLYSYNEQFF
TRBJ2-1 NA NA TRBV28 TGTGCCACCACCTCCCCTAGGCCTGATACCTACAATGAGCAGTTCTTC CATTSPRPDTYNEQFF
TRBJ1-4 NA NA TRBV20-1 TGCAGCGCTATAACCCGGGACAAAGTGTTTTTT CSAITRDKVFF
TRBJ1-2 NA NA TRBV27 TGTGCCAGCAGTCCCTCTTGGAGGGGCGATGGCTACACCTTC CASSPSWRGDGYTF
TRBJ1-1 NA once TRBV19 TGTGCTACCCGAGCTGAGATGAACACTGAAGCTTTCTTT CATRAEMNTEAFF
TRBJ2-7 NA NA TRBV28 TGTGCCAGCAGTAATAACAGATTCTCCTACGAGCAGTACTTC CASSNNRFSYEQYF
TRBJ1-2 NA NA TRBV10-3 TGTGCCATCAGTGAAGGTGGTTATGGCTACACCTTC CAISEGGYGYTF
TRBJ1-6 TRBD1 NA TRBV7-2 TGTGCCAGCAGACAGGGGAGTATAGATAATTCACCCCTCCACTTT CASRQGSIDNSPLHF
TRBJ2-1 TRBD2 NA TRBV3-1/TRBV3-2 TGTGCCAGCAGCCCTTCTAGCGGGAGGGCCAATGAGCAGTTCTTC CASSPSSGRANEQFF